The clone carrying this T cell receptor beta chain was observed once. This sample stems from a study of blood T cell repertoires in COVID-19. About the research overall: Samples taken during acute and convalescent COVID-19 were collected in the United States, Italy and Spain.

Profiled with immunoSEQ multiplex PCR; TCRdb holds only in-frame clones, not every one. This sample carries under 40,000 clones, around four fifths of them seen once, and the ten largest clones take 14%. Trimming cost V 0 bases and J 7 bases; bases outside gene matches: 3. The V gene's germline CDR1 is SGHRS and CDR2 YFSETQ. The CDR3 length is 14 residues. Sequencing was done on a sample of peripheral blood. V and J are TRBV5-1 and TRBJ1-5; 8 bases match TRBD1. This clonotype was obtained from a man aged 50-59 years with active or convalescent COVID-19. The CDR3 is CASSLGTGPQPQHF. CDR3 sequence (DNA): TGCGCCAGCAGCTTGGGGACAGGGCCCCAGCCCCAGCATTTT.